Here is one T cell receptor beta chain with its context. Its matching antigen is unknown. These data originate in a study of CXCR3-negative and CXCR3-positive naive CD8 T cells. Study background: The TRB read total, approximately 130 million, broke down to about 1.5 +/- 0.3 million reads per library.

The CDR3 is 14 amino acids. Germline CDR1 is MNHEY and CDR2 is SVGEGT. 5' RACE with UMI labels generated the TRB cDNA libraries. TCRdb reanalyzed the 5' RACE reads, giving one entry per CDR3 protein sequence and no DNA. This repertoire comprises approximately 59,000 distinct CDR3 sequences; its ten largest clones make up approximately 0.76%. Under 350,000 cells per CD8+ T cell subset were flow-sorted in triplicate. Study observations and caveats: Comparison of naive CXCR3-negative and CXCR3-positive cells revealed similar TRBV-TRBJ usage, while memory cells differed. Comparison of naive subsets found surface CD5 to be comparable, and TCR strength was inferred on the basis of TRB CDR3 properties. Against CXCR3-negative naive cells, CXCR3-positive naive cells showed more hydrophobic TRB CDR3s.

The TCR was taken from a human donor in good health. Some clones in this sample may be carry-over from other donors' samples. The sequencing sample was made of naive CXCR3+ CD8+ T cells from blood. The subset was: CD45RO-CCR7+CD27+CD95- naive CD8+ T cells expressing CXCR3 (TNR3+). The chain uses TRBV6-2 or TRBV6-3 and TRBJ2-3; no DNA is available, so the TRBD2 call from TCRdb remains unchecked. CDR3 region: CASRGLPDTDTQYF.